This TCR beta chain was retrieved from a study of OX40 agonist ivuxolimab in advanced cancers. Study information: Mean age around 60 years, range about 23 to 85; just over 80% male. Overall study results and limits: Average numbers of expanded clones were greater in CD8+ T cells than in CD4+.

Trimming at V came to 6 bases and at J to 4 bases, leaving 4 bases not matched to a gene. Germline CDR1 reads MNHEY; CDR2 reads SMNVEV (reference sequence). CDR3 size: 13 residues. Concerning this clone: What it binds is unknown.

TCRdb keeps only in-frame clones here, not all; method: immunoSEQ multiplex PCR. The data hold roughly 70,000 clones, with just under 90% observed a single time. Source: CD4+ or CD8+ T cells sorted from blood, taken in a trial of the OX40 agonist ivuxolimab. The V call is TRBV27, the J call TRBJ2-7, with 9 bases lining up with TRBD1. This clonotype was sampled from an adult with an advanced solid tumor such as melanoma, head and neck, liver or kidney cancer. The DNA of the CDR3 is TGTGCCAGCAGGACAGGGGGTAGGTACGAGCAGTACTTC. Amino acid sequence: CASRTGGRYEQYF.